One sample yielded the 31 T cell receptor beta chains listed below, sequenced in a study of T cell clones after liver transplantation. The method was immunoSEQ multiplex PCR; TCRdb's version includes in-frame clones alone and lacks a portion of them. The sample holds tens of thousands of clones, over 55% seen once. The sample consisted of CD4+ T cells from blood, taken before liver transplant. The receptors come from a human donor who received a liver transplant.

The chain couples TRBV27 to TRBJ2-7, with 9 positions matching TRBD1. Germline V CDR1 and CDR2: MNHEY, SMNVEV (reference sequence). Trimming removed 0 bases from V and 4 bases from J; junction bases left unmatched: 1. The CDR3 covers 14 residues. The chain's CDR3 is CASSLSTGGYEQYF. The DNA for the CDR3 is TGTGCCAGCAGTTTATCGACAGGGGGATACGAGCAGTACTTC.

J is TRBJ1-2 and V is TRBV30, with D unclear. V lost 2 bases, J lost 7 bases, and 20 bases lay in between. The length of the CDR3 is 15 residues. The germline V gene encodes CDR1 GTSNPN and CDR2 SVGIG (reference sequence). The DNA for the CDR3 is TGTGCCTGGAGTCCCCTCAGGCGGGTGGAGGTTGGCTACACCTTC. It yields the protein CAWSPLRRVEVGYTF.

The V call is TRBV15, the J call TRBJ1-1; D is unresolved. V shed 0 bases and J shed 1 base, with 9 bases lying between them. CDR3 length: 15 amino acids. Germline V gene data show CDR1 as LNHNV and CDR2 as YYDKDF (reference sequence). CDR3 nucleotide sequence: TGTGCCACCAGCAGAGATCGGGGAAGGAACACTGAAGCTTTCTTT. Protein product: CATSRDRGRNTEAFF.

This clone was observed a single time. This CDR3 reads CSVGQGPGANVLTF. CDR3 sequence (DNA): TGCAGCGTTGGACAGGGGCCCGGGGCCAACGTCCTGACTTTC. V and J are TRBV29-1 and TRBJ2-6; 8 nucleotides match TRBD1. The V gene end was trimmed by 4 bases and the J gene end by 4 bases; junction bases not matched to a gene: 3. The CDR3 has 14 amino acids. Looked up from germline, CDR1 is SQVTM and CDR2 is ANQGSEA.

J is TRBJ2-1 and V is TRBV5-1; weak D call: TRBD2 (7 bases). The CDR3 has 15 amino acids. V lost 4 bases and J lost 4, with 15 bases in between. Germline CDR1 and CDR2: SGHRS and YFSETQ. CDR3 coding DNA: TGCGCCAGCAGCACGGGGGGCATACCTTACAATGAGCAGTTCTTC. It translates to CASSTGGIPYNEQFF.

V is TRBV28 and J is TRBJ2-4, with 9 bases identical to TRBD1. Germline CDR1 and CDR2: MDHEN and SYDVKM. CDR3 size: 15 residues. Trimming at V came to 6 bases and at J to 1 base, leaving 4 bases not matched to a gene. The CDR3 coding sequence is TGTGCCAGCAGAGGGACAGGGACGGCCAAAAACATTCAGTACTTC. It specifies CASRGTGTAKNIQYF. Filled out from reference TRBV28 and TRBJ2-4, the complete variable domain reads DVKVTQSSRYLVKRTGEKVFLECVQDMDHENMFWYRQDPGLGLRLIYFSYDVKMKEKGDIPEGYSVSREKKERFSLILESASTNQTSMYLCASRGTGTAKNIQYFGAGTRLSVL.

The rearrangement uses TRBV25-1 and TRBJ1-3; 9 bases are a match to TRBD1. CDR1 and CDR2 (germline): MGHDK, SYGVNS. The V segment lost 4 bases and the J segment 4 bases; nucleotides outside the gene matches: 2. The CDR3 spans 14 residues. The CDR3 region has the DNA TGTGCCAGCAGTGGCGGGACAGGGGGAAACACCATATATTTT. Encoded protein: CASSGGTGGNTIYF. Variable domain in full (rest from reference TRBV25-1 and TRBJ1-3): EADIYQTPRYLVIGTGKKITLECSQTMGHDKMYWYQQDPGMELHLIHYSYGVNSTEKGDLSSESTVSRIRTEHFPLTLESARPSHTSQYLCASSGGTGGNTIYFGEGSWLTVV.

The rearrangement uses TRBV4-1 and TRBJ1-6; 9 bases map to TRBD1. The CDR3 consists of 16 residues. Trimming at V came to 2 bases and at J to 10 bases, leaving 9 bases not matched to a gene. CDR1 is MGHRA, CDR2 YSYEKL, per germline. DNA for the CDR3: TGCGCCAGCAGCCAACGGACAGGGGTCTTGGAATCACCCCTCCACTTT. Translation gives CASSQRTGVLESPLHF.

The V gene is TRBV27, the J gene TRBJ1-4, with D unresolved. V shed 11 bases and J shed 2 bases, with 15 bases lying between them. Germline V gene sequence: CDR1 MNHEY, CDR2 SMNVEV (reference sequence). The CDR3 contains 14 residues. The CDR3: CASSGGGTNEKLFF. The CDR3, as DNA: TGTGCCTCCAGTGGCGGAGGGACTAATGAAAAACTGTTTTTT. Combining the CDR3 with reference TRBV27 and TRBJ1-4 gives the whole variable domain EAQVTQNPRYLITVTGKKLTVTCSQNMNHEYMSWYRQDPGLGLRQIYYSMNVEVTDKGDVPEGYKVSRKEKRNFPLILESPSPNQTSLYFCASSGGGTNEKLFFGSGTQLSVL.

The chain links TRBV5-1 to TRBJ1-4, with 7 bases matching TRBD1. CDR1 is SGHRS, CDR2 YFSETQ, per germline. This CDR3 has 15 amino acids. V was clipped by 0 bases and J by 3 bases; unmatched bases: 2. CDR3 sequence: CASSLGGQSNEKLFF. The CDR3 nucleotides are TGCGCCAGCAGCTTGGGGGGACAGTCTAATGAAAAACTGTTTTTT.

The chain couples TRBV12-2 to TRBJ2-4; TRBD1 is the table's D call and was not checked against the DNA. TRBV12-2 is given as a pseudogene. There are 20 residues in the CDR3. CDR3 in DNA: TGTGCAAGTCGCTCCCACCGGGGACAGGGGCCGATTATAGCCAAAAACATTCAGTACTTC. Amino acid sequence: CASRSHRGQGPIIAKNIQYF.

The gene calls are TRBV28 and TRBJ1-2; D may be TRBD1 (6 bases). From germline, CDR1 is MDHEN and CDR2 SYDVKM. The CDR3 runs to 14 residues. The V end was cut by 3 bases, the J end by 4 bases, with 12 bases between. The chain's CDR3 is CASSFLTGTYGYTF. CDR3 coding DNA: TGTGCCAGCAGTTTCTTAACAGGGACCTATGGCTACACCTTC.

A few counts support this clone. CDR3 residues: CASSQNSYEQYF. The CDR3 bases are TGTGCCAGCAGCCAAAACAGCTACGAGCAGTACTTC. The chain links TRBV11-3 to TRBJ2-7; no clear D gene. Trimming shortened V by 5 bases and J by 3 bases, and 8 bases separated the two germline ends. The CDR3 is made up of 12 amino acids. Per germline, CDR1 SGHNT and CDR2 YENEEA.

This sequence joins TRBV28 and TRBJ2-7, with D possibly matching TRBD1 (6 bases). The CDR3 is 11 residues long. Germline-derived CDR1 and CDR2 are MDHEN and SYDVKM. V lost 6 bases and J 6 bases, leaving 9 bases between the germline ends. For the CDR3, the DNA is TGTGCCAGCAGATACAGGGTCGAGCAGTACTTC. As protein: CASRYRVEQYF.

In DNA form, the CDR3 reads TGTGCCAGCAGCGTTACACGAGGCAGGGTGACTGAAGCTTTCTTT. Encoded protein: CASSVTRGRVTEAFF. The chain combines TRBV7-3 with TRBJ1-1; D is possibly TRBD1 (5 bases). This CDR3 is built from 15 residues. Deletions cut 5 bases from V and 5 bases from J, with 18 bases between. CDR1 and CDR2 from the germline V gene are SGHTA and FQGTGA. The whole variable domain, remainder taken from reference TRBV7-3 and TRBJ1-1, is GAGVSQTPSNKVTEKGKYVELRCDPISGHTALYWYRQSLGQGPEFLIYFQGTGAADDSGLPNDRFFAVRPEGSVSTLKIQRTERGDSAVYLCASSVTRGRVTEAFFGQGTRLTVV.

This chain connects TRBV6-1 to TRBJ1-1; 7 bases are a match to TRBD1. This CDR3 contains 14 residues. After removal of 2 bases from V and 3 bases from J, the junction contained 3 bases not matched to a gene. CDR1 and CDR2 (germline): MNHNS, SASEGT. CDR3 nucleotides: TGTGCCAGCAGTGAATCTGACAGGGACACTGAAGCTTTCTTT. This gives the protein CASSESDRDTEAFF.

The chain couples TRBV29-1 to TRBJ1-5, with D hard to call. V shed 4 bases and J shed 7 bases, with 14 bases lying between them. This CDR3 has 13 amino acids. CDR1 is SQVTM and CDR2 is ANQGSEA in the germline V gene. CDR3 in DNA: TGCAGCGTTGCCCCGGAAAGGGAGCAGCCCCAGCATTTT. Translation gives CSVAPEREQPQHF.

The rearrangement uses TRBV9 and TRBJ2-5; 8 bases are a match to TRBD2. CDR3 size: 14 residues. V dropped 6 bases and J dropped 5; count of bases not matched to a gene: 9. Germline CDR1 and CDR2: SGDLS and YYNGEE. CDR3 protein: CASTVDGRGETQYF. CDR3 sequence (DNA): TGTGCCAGCACCGTGGACGGGAGGGGGGAGACCCAGTACTTC.

CDR3 amino acids: CASSSYRDTQREKLFF. In DNA form, the CDR3 reads TGTGCCAGCAGCTCCTACCGGGACACCCAGAGGGAAAAACTGTTTTTT. This chain links TRBV11-2 with TRBJ1-4; perhaps TRBD1 as D (6 bases). CDR3 length equals 16 residues. With 4 bases removed from V and 8 bases from J, the gap between germline ends came to 20 bases. The V gene's germline CDR1 is SGHAT and CDR2 FQNNGV.

The rearrangement links TRBV29-1 to TRBJ2-3; 8 bases align to TRBD1. This CDR3 region has 16 residues. From germline, CDR1 is SQVTM and CDR2 ANQGSEA. The V segment lost 2 bases and the J segment 2 bases; nucleotides outside the gene matches: 9. The CDR3 here is CSVEPPGQGATDTQYF. Written as DNA, the CDR3 is TGCAGCGTTGAACCCCCCGGACAGGGCGCCACAGATACGCAGTATTTT.

This clone was recorded only once. The rearrangement uses TRBV13 and TRBJ2-6, with 9 bases lining up with TRBD2. V dropped 3 bases and J dropped 0; count of bases not matched to a gene: 3. The CDR3 contains 17 residues. The germline gives CDR1 PRHDT, CDR2 FYEKMQ (reference sequence). The CDR3, as DNA: TGTGCCAGCAGCTTGCGGGGGGGCCCCTCTGGGGCCAACGTCCTGACTTTC. Translated: CASSLRGGPSGANVLTF.

The V call is TRBV7-9, the J call TRBJ1-6; D might be TRBD1 (5 bases). Germline CDR1 SEHNR, CDR2 FQNEAQ (reference sequence). The CDR3 extends over 15 amino acids. The V gene lost 3 bases and the J gene lost 7 bases, with 13 bases spanning the gap. The CDR3 here is CASSLGGTANSPLHF. In nucleotides, the CDR3 is TGTGCCAGCAGCTTGGGGGGGACGGCGAATTCACCCCTCCACTTT. Full variable domain (missing parts from reference TRBV7-9 and TRBJ1-6): DTGVSQNPRHKITKRGQNVTFRCDPISEHNRLYWYRQTLGQGPEFLTYFQNEAQLEKSRLLSDRFSAERPKGSFSTLEIQRTEQGDSAMYLCASSLGGTANSPLHFGNGTRLTVT.

The chain joins TRBV5-1 to TRBJ1-5; possibly TRBD1 for D (5 bases). Germline V CDR1 and CDR2: SGHRS, YFSETQ. Deletions cut 3 bases from V and 5 bases from J, with 15 bases between. The CDR3 totals 15 residues. The CDR3 nucleotides are TGCGCCAGCAGCTGGGGGGGGGAGGAGGATCAGCCCCAGCATTTT. It yields the protein CASSWGGEEDQPQHF.

The chain joins TRBV15 to TRBJ1-1, with TRBD1 matching 9 bases. The CDR3 is 15 residues long. The J segment lost 0 bases and the V segment lost 4 bases, leaving 3 bases of the junction unmatched. From germline, CDR1 is LNHNV and CDR2 YYDKDF (reference sequence). The CDR3 DNA is TGTGCCACCAGCAAAGGGACAGGGATGAACACTGAAGCTTTCTTT. Protein product: CATSKGTGMNTEAFF. Looking up the rest from reference TRBV15 and TRBJ1-1 gives the full variable domain: DAMVIQNPRYQVTQFGKPVTLSCSQTLNHNVMYWYQQKSSQAPKLLFHYYDKDFNNEADTPDNFQSRRPNTSFCFLDIRSPGLGDTAMYLCATSKGTGMNTEAFFGQGTRLTVV.

The count of this clone is one. This rearrangement joins TRBV7-9 to TRBJ2-4, with D possibly matching TRBD1 (6 bases). CDR1 SEHNR and CDR2 FQNEAQ come from the germline V gene (reference sequence). The CDR3 is 18 amino acids. V was shortened by 1 base and J by 1 base, with 17 bases between the two germline ends. CDR3 region: CASSLDGVAGVAKNIQYF. CDR3 sequence (DNA): TGTGCCAGCAGCTTAGACGGCGTGGCAGGGGTTGCCAAAAACATTCAGTACTTC.

This clone was seen just once. Sequence at one end of the junction differs from germline and may be a read error. The chain has TRBV20-1 and TRBJ2-7; 7 bases are shared with TRBD1. The CDR3 has 11 amino acids. Germline V gene lookup returns CDR1 DFQATT and CDR2 SNEGSKA (reference sequence). The CDR3 DNA reads as TGCAGTGCTAGAGACGACAGGGTACGGGTATTC. It translates to CSARDDRVRVF.

V is TRBV10-3 and J is TRBJ2-1; no clear D gene. V was clipped by 7 bases and J by 0 bases, with 16 bases between them. Germline CDR1 ENHRY, CDR2 SYGVKD. There are 16 residues in the CDR3. CDR3 sequence: CAIKVSAISSYNEQFF. The DNA of the CDR3 is TGTGCCATCAAAGTCAGCGCGATCAGCTCCTACAATGAGCAGTTCTTC.

The table lists this clone with a few counts. The chain couples TRBV2 to TRBJ2-7; 9 bases agree with TRBD2. The germline CDR1 and CDR2 sequences are SNHLY and FYNNEI. Losses at the gene ends were 10 bases for V and 2 bases for J; bases not matched to a gene: 9. This CDR3 has 14 residues. As DNA, the CDR3 is TGTGCCACCGCAAGCGGGGGGCATACCTACGAGCAGTACTTC. Its protein is CATASGGHTYEQYF.

Details on this clone: Compared with germline, one end of the junction differs, possibly owing to a read error. The rearrangement joins TRBV6-1 to TRBJ1-5, with 9 bases that match TRBD1. Germline V gene lookup returns CDR1 MNHNS and CDR2 SASEGT. This CDR3 has 14 residues. CDR3: CASGDRVANKPQHF. DNA for the CDR3: TGTGCCAGCGGGGACAGGGTCGCCAATAAGCCCCAGCATTTT.

This rearrangement joins TRBV11-2 to TRBJ1-5; D gene ambiguous. The V end was cut by 5 bases, the J end by 8 bases, with 13 bases between. Per germline, CDR1 SGHAT and CDR2 FQNNGV. The CDR3 runs to 13 residues. In nucleotides, the CDR3 is TGTGCCAGCAGCCGGGGTAATCATGAGCCCCAGCATTTT. Its translation: CASSRGNHEPQHF. Using reference TRBV11-2 and TRBJ1-5 for the parts outside the CDR3, the full variable domain is EAGVAQSPRYKIIEKRQSVAFWCNPISGHATLYWYQQILGQGPKLLIQFQNNGVVDDSQLPKDRFSAERLKGVDSTLKIQPAKLEDSAVYLCASSRGNHEPQHFGDGTRLSIL.

The rearrangement links TRBV7-2 to TRBJ1-5, with 11 positions matching TRBD1. Germline V gene lookup returns CDR1 SGHTA and CDR2 FQGNSA. CDR3 length equals 16 residues. Germline trimming cut 1 base from V and 5 bases from J; bases unmatched to any gene: 4. The CDR3 bases are TGTGCCAGCAGCTTAGGGGGACAGGGGGTTTATCAGCCCCAGCATTTT. Protein product: CASSLGGQGVYQPQHF.